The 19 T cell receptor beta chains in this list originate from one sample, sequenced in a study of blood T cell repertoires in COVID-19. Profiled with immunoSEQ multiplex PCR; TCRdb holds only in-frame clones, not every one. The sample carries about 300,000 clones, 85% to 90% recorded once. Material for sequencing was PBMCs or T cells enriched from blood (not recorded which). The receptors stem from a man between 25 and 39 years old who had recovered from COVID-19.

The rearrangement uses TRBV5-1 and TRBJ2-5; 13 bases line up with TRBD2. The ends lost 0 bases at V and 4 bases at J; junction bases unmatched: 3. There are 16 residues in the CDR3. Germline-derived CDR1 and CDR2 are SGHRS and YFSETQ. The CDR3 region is CASSLELAGGPETQYF. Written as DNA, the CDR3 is TGCGCCAGCAGCTTGGAACTAGCGGGAGGGCCAGAGACCCAGTACTTC. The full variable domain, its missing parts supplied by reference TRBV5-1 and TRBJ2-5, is KAGVTQTPRYLIKTRGQQVTLSCSPISGHRSVSWYQQTPGQGLQFLFEYFSETQRNKGNFPGRFSGRQFSNSRSEMNVSTLELGDSALYLCASSLELAGGPETQYFGPGTRLLVL.

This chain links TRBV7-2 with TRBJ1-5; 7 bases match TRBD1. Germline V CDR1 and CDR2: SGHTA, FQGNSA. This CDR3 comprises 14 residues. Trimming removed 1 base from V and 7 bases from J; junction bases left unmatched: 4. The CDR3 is CASSLDRGGQPQHF. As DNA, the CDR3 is TGTGCCAGCAGCTTAGACAGGGGCGGCCAGCCCCAGCATTTT.

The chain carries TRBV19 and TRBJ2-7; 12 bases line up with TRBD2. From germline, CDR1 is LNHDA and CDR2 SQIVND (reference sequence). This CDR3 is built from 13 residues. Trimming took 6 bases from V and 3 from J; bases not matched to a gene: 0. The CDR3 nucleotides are TGTGCCAGTAGGACTAGCGGGAGCTACGAGCAGTACTTC. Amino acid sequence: CASRTSGSYEQYF.

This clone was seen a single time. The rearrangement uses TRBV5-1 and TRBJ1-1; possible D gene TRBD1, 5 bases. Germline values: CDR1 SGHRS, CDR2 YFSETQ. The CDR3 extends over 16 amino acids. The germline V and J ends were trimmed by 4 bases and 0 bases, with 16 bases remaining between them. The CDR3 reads CASSPWGDTMNTEAFF. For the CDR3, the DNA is TGCGCCAGCAGCCCGTGGGGGGATACAATGAACACTGAAGCTTTCTTT. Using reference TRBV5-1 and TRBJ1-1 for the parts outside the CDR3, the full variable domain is KAGVTQTPRYLIKTRGQQVTLSCSPISGHRSVSWYQQTPGQGLQFLFEYFSETQRNKGNFPGRFSGRQFSNSRSEMNVSTLELGDSALYLCASSPWGDTMNTEAFFGQGTRLTVV.

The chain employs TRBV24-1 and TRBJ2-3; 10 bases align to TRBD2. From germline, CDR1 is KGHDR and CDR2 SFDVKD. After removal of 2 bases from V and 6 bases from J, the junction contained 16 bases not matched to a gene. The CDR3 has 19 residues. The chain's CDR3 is CATSDSSGDQRGGLDTQYF. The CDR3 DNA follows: TGTGCCACCAGTGATTCGAGTGGTGACCAGCGGGGGGGCCTGGATACGCAGTATTTT.

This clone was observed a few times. The CDR3 sequence is CASSLAGTGIYGYTF. The CDR3 DNA follows: TGTGCCAGCAGCTTAGCCGGGACAGGGATCTATGGCTACACCTTC. This chain connects TRBV7-9 to TRBJ1-2; 9 positions agree with TRBD1. CDR1 is SEHNR and CDR2 is FQNEAQ in the germline V gene (reference sequence). The CDR3 length is 15 residues. Unmatched junction bases numbered 3, after V lost 0 bases and J lost 4 bases.

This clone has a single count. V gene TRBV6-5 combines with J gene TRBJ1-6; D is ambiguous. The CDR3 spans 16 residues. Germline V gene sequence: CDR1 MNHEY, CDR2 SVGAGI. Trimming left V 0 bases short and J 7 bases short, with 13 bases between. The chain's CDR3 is CASSYSMETGNSPLHF. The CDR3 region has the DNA TGTGCCAGCAGTTACTCGATGGAGACGGGGAATTCACCCCTCCACTTT.

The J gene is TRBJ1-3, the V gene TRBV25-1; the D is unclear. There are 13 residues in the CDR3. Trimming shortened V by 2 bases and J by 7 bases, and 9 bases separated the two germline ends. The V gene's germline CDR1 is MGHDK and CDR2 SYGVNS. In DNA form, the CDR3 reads TGTGCCAGCAGTGAAGCAGGCGGGAACACCATATATTTT. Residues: CASSEAGGNTIYF.

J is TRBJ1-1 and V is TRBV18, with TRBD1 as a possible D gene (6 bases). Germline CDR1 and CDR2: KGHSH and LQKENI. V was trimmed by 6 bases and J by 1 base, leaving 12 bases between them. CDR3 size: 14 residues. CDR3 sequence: CASSRQTGNTEAFF. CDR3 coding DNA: TGTGCCAGCTCTCGCCAGACAGGGAACACTGAAGCTTTCTTT. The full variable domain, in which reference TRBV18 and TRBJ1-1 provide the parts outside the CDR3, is NAGVMQNPRHLVRRRGQEARLRCSPMKGHSHVYWYRQLPEEGLKFMVYLQKENIIDESGMPKERFSAEFPKEGPSILRIQQVVRGDSAAYFCASSRQTGNTEAFFGQGTRLTVV.

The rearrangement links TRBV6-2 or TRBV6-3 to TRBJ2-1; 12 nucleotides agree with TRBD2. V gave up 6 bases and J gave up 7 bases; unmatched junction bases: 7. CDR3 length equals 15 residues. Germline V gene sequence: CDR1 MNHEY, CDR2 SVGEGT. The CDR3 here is CASSSLAGGRNEQFF. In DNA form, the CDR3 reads TGTGCCAGCAGCTCCCTAGCGGGAGGGCGAAATGAGCAGTTCTTC.

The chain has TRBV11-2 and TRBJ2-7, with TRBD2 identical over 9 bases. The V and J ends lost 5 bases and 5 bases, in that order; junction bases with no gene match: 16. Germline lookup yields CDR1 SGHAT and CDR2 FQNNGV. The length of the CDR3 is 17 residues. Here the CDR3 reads CASSLLAGTGTYDEQYF. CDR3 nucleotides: TGTGCCAGCAGCCTCCTAGCGGGAACTGGGACGTACGACGAGCAGTACTTC. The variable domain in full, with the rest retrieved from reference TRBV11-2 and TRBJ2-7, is EAGVAQSPRYKIIEKRQSVAFWCNPISGHATLYWYQQILGQGPKLLIQFQNNGVVDDSQLPKDRFSAERLKGVDSTLKIQPAKLEDSAVYLCASSLLAGTGTYDEQYFGPGTRLTVT.

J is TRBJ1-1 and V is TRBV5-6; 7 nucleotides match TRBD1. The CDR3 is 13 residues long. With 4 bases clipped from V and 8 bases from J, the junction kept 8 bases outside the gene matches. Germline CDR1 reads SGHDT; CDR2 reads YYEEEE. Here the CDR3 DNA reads TGTGCCAGCAGCCGAGGACAGGCTAAAGAAGCTTTCTTT. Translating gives CASSRGQAKEAFF.

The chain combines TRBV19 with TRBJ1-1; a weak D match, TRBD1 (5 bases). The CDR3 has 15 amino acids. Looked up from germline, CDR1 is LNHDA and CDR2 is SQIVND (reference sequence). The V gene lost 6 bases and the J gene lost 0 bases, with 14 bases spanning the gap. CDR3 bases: TGTGCCAGTAGATCGCGGGGCAGGGTGAACACTGAAGCTTTCTTT. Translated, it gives CASRSRGRVNTEAFF.

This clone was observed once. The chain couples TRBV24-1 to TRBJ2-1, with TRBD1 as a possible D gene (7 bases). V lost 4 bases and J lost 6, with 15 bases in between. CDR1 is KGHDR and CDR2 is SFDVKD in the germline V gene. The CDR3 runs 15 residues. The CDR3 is CATSELAAGGNEQFF. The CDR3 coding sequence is TGTGCCACCAGTGAATTAGCGGCAGGGGGCAATGAGCAGTTCTTC.

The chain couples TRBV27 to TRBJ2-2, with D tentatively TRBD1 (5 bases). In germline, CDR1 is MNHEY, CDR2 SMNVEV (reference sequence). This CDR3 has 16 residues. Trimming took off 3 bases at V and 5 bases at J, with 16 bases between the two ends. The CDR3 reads CASSLARGRGTGELFF. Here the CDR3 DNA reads TGTGCCAGCAGTTTGGCAAGGGGAAGGGGAACCGGGGAGCTGTTTTTT.

The CDR3 is CATSDSRQGSNSPLHF. The DNA for the CDR3 is TGTGCCACCAGTGATTCCCGACAGGGGAGTAATTCACCCCTCCACTTT. The V and J genes are TRBV24-1 and TRBJ1-6; 8 nucleotides line up with TRBD1. Germline CDR1 KGHDR, CDR2 SFDVKD. The V segment lost 2 bases and the J segment 6 bases; nucleotides outside the gene matches: 5. The CDR3 contains 16 residues.

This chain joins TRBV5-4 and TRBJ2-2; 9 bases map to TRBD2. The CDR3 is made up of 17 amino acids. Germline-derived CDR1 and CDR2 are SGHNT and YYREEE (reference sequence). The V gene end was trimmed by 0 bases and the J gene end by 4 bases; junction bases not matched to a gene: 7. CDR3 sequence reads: CASSLAGAGGSTGELFF. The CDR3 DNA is TGTGCCAGCAGCTTGGCCGGAGCGGGGGGATCCACCGGGGAGCTGTTTTTT.

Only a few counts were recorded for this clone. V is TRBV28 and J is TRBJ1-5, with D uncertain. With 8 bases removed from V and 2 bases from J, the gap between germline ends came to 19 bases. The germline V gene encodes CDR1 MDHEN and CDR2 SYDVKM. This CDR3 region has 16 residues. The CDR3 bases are TGTGCCAGCCTTAAAGCCGGCTGGGGAGGCAATCAGCCCCAGCATTTT. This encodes CASLKAGWGGNQPQHF.

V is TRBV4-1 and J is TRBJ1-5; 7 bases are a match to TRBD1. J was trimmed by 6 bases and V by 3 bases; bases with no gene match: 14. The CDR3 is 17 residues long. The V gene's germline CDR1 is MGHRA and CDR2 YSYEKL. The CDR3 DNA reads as TGCGCCAGCAGCCAGGAAGCCTTTGGACAGGCGGGTCAGCCCCAGCATTTT. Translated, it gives CASSQEAFGQAGQPQHF.